This T cell receptor beta chain is drawn from a study of T cells in Graves' hyperthyroidism and ophthalmopathy. TCR beta CDR3 region amplification was performed from RNA transcripts. A first-round RT-PCR of the TCR CDR3 used the HTBI primer set. Using its own MiXCR run on the multiplex PCR reads, TCRdb lists one record per CDR3 protein. The data show 350,000 or so distinct CDR3 sequences, about 20% seen once. The V end lost 6 bases, the J end lost 0 bases, and 6 bases lay between the germline ends. Germline values: CDR1 SQVTM, CDR2 ANQGSEA. This CDR3 spans 12 amino acids. Diagnostic decisions used clinical symptoms, serum thyroxine and TRAb, thyroid ultrasound and orbital computed tomography. Fresh peripheral blood, roughly 9.8 ml of it, supplied the PBMCs. This clonotype was found a few times.

This TCR was recovered from a woman aged 45-65 years with Graves' hyperthyroidism. The chain uses TRBV29-1 and TRBJ2-1; D is unclear. The sample consisted of blood. The CDR3 DNA sequence: TGCAGCGTCCCAAGCTCCTACAATGAGCAGTTCTTC. It encodes CSVPSSYNEQFF.